This T cell receptor beta chain originates from a study of blood T cell repertoires in COVID-19. At the level of the study: The analysed material was cDNA or gDNA that came from T cells, B-cell-depleted T cells, or PBMCs.

Study processing details: Cell counts per sample came from amplifying reference gene primers. Some clones are missing from TCRdb's copy, which holds only in-frame ones; the method was immunoSEQ multiplex PCR. For V, J and clone size, that table is used; D and trimming come from the DNA. The data contain under 200,000 clones, 75% to 90% of them singletons. V was shortened by 0 bases and J by 0 bases, with 9 bases between the two germline ends. Germline V gene lookup returns CDR1 LNHNV and CDR2 YYDKDF (reference sequence). The CDR3 is made up of 16 amino acids. The origin of this receptor is a man between 70 and 80 years old with active or convalescent COVID-19. This rearrangement joins TRBV15 to TRBJ1-5; no clear D gene. Sequencing was performed on peripheral blood. The CDR3: CATSRDVTASNQPQHF. The CDR3 DNA reads as TGTGCCACCAGCAGAGATGTAACAGCTAGCAATCAGCCCCAGCATTTT. Filled out from reference TRBV15 and TRBJ1-5, the complete variable domain reads DAMVIQNPRYQVTQFGKPVTLSCSQTLNHNVMYWYQQKSSQAPKLLFHYYDKDFNNEADTPDNFQSRRPNTSFCFLDIRSPGLGDTAMYLCATSRDVTASNQPQHFGDGTRLSIL.